This TCR beta chain comes out of a study of blood T cell repertoires in COVID-19. Study at large: Acute and convalescent COVID-19 samples came from the United States, Italy and Spain.

TCRdb keeps only in-frame clones here, not all; method: immunoSEQ multiplex PCR. Of almost 400,000 clones listed, 89% were seen once; the top ten hold 1.5% to 2%. V dropped 10 bases and J dropped 4 bases, with 12 bases sitting between them. The germline CDR1 and CDR2 sequences are KGHDR and SFDVKD. The CDR3 extends over 13 amino acids. Individuals aged 18 to 89 years were recruited from 20 to 25 US areas. Donors in Cohort 3 who had recovered were those with two negative PCRs, healthcare professional clearance, or resolution of their symptoms. The chain employs TRBV24-1 and TRBJ1-4, with D uncertain. This TCR was recovered from a woman in her 30s who had recovered from COVID-19. The sequenced material came from PBMCs or T cells enriched from blood (not recorded which). The CDR3 loop reads CATSGGDNEKLFF. CDR3 nucleotides: TGTGCCACTTCCGGCGGGGATAATGAAAAACTGTTTTTT.